This entry lists 9 T cell receptor beta chains sequenced from one sample in a study of Graves' ophthalmopathy and Graves' hyperthyroidism. The sequenced template was RNA, covering the TCR beta CDR3 region. Amplification began with first-round RT-PCR using HTBI primers, then second-round multiplex PCR was performed. MiXCR, applied by TCRdb to the multiplex PCR reads, yields one record per CDR3 protein. The repertoire holds hundreds of thousands of distinct CDR3 sequences, with 21% as singletons. Sequencing was done on a sample of peripheral blood. The receptors stem from a woman aged 18-29 years with stable Graves' hyperthyroidism.

The gene calls are TRBV3-1 and TRBJ1-2, with no clear D. The germline gives CDR1 LGHDT, CDR2 YNNKEL (reference sequence). This CDR3 spans 14 amino acids. Between the trimmed V and J ends, which lost 0 bases and 4 bases, there was a span of 9 bases. CDR3 DNA: TGTGCCAGCAGCCAAGATTCCAGAATCTATGGCTACACCTTC. Amino acid sequence: CASSQDSRIYGYTF. The whole variable domain, filled in from reference TRBV3-1 and TRBJ1-2, reads DTAVSQTPKYLVTQMGNDKSIKCEQNLGHDTMYWYKQDSKKFLKIMFSYNNKELIINETVPNRFSPKSPDKAHLNLHINSLELGDSAVYFCASSQDSRIYGYTFGSGTRLTVV.

In this sample, this clonotype turned up many times. The rearrangement links TRBV20-1 to TRBJ2-7; possible D gene TRBD2, 6 bases. The germline V gene encodes CDR1 DFQATT and CDR2 SNEGSKA (reference sequence). Trimming took 3 bases from V and 0 from J, leaving 15 bases between them. The CDR3 consists of 15 residues. The CDR3 protein is CSASGIVGGSYEQYF. CDR3 DNA sequence: TGCAGTGCTAGTGGCATAGTGGGAGGCTCCTACGAGCAGTACTTC.

This rearrangement joins TRBV27 to TRBJ1-1; possible D gene TRBD1, 5 bases. CDR3 size: 13 residues. V lost 7 bases and J 0 bases, leaving 9 bases between the germline ends. Germline V gene lookup returns CDR1 MNHEY and CDR2 SMNVEV (reference sequence). As DNA, the CDR3 is TGTGCCAGCAACGGGGGTATGAACACTGAAGCTTTCTTT. Residues: CASNGGMNTEAFF.

This clonotype was seen many times. Here the CDR3 DNA reads TGCGCCAGCAGCTTGGGACAGGTTAACAACATTCAGTACTTC. The encoded protein is CASSLGQVNNIQYF. The chain has TRBV5-1 and TRBJ2-4; D might be TRBD1 (6 bases). The V end was cut by 0 bases, the J end by 7 bases, with 11 bases between. Germline V gene lookup returns CDR1 SGHRS and CDR2 YFSETQ. CDR3 length equals 14 residues.

This clonotype was seen ten or more times. V is TRBV15 and J is TRBJ1-1, with 7 nucleotides matching TRBD1. The V segment lost 3 bases and the J segment 6 bases; nucleotides outside the gene matches: 25. Germline V gene lookup returns CDR1 LNHNV and CDR2 YYDKDF (reference sequence). CDR3 length equals 20 residues. This CDR3 is CATSSPPGRGTSSGYAEAFF. The CDR3 nucleotides read TGTGCCACCAGCAGCCCGCCAGGCAGGGGGACATCAAGCGGCTACGCTGAAGCTTTCTTT.

This clonotype was recorded many times. This chain joins TRBV2 and TRBJ2-5, with 7 positions matching TRBD2. Germline CDR1 and CDR2: SNHLY and FYNNEI. V trimming: 4 bases; J trimming: 7 bases; junction bases outside the gene matches: 9. The CDR3 is made up of 14 amino acids. The CDR3 region has the DNA TGTGCCAGCAGTGCCCGGAAGGGCGGGGGGACCCAGTACTTC. As protein: CASSARKGGGTQYF.

This clonotype was seen at least ten times. The J gene is TRBJ1-2, the V gene TRBV27; perhaps TRBD1 as D (6 bases). The CDR3 contains 13 residues. Looked up from germline, CDR1 is MNHEY and CDR2 is SMNVEV (reference sequence). V lost 3 bases and J lost 4, with 9 bases in between. CDR3 residues: CASSLSRGYGYTF. As DNA, the CDR3 is TGTGCCAGCAGTTTGAGCAGGGGCTATGGCTACACCTTC.

This clonotype came up many times. The chain joins TRBV14 to TRBJ1-6; 7 bases are a match to TRBD1. With 4 bases clipped from V and 4 bases from J, the junction kept 4 bases outside the gene matches. Germline CDR1 is SGHDN and CDR2 is FVKESK. This CDR3 contains 15 residues. CDR3: CASSPGTVYNSPLHF. In DNA, the CDR3 is TGTGCCAGCAGCCCTGGGACAGTTTATAATTCACCCCTCCACTTT.

The table lists this clonotype with a count of one. Mismatch with germline at one junction end may stem from a read error. This chain joins TRBV5-8 and TRBJ1-3; TRBD1 might be the D (6 bases). Germline V lookup: CDR1 SGHTS, CDR2 YDEGEE. CDR3 length: 15 amino acids. The CDR3 loop is CASSSLRGRGNTICF. For the CDR3, the DNA is TGTGCCAGCAGCTCCCTCCGGGGGCGCGGAAACACCATATGTTTT.